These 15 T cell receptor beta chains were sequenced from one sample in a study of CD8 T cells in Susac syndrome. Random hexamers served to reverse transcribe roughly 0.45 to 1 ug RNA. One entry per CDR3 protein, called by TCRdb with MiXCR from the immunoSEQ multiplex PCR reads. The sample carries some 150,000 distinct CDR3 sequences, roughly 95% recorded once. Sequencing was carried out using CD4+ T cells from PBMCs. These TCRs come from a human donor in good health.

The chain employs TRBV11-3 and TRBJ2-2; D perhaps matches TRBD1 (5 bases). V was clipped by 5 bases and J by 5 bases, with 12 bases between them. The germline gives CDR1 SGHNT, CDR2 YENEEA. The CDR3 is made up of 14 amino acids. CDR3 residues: CASSPFRATGELFF. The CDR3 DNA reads TGTGCCAGCAGCCCCTTCAGGGCAACCGGGGAGCTGTTTTTT. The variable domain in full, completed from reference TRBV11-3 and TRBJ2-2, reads EAGVVQSPRYKIIEKKQPVAFWCNPISGHNTLYWYLQNLGQGPELLIRYENEEAVDDSQLPKDRFSAERLKGVDSTLKIQPAELGDSAVYLCASSPFRATGELFFGEGSRLTVL.

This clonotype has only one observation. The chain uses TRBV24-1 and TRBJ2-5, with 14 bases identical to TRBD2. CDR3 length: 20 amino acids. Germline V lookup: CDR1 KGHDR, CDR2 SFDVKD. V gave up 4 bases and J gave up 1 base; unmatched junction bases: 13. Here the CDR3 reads CATSDPRGLAGEGAQETQYF. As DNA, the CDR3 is TGTGCCACCAGTGACCCACGGGGACTAGCGGGAGAGGGGGCCCAAGAGACCCAGTACTTC.

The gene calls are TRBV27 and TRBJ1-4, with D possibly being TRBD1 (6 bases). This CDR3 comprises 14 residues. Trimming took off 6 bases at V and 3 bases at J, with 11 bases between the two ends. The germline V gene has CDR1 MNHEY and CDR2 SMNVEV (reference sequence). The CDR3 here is CASSLQGSNEKLFF. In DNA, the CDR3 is TGTGCCAGCAGCTTACAGGGATCTAATGAAAAACTGTTTTTT.

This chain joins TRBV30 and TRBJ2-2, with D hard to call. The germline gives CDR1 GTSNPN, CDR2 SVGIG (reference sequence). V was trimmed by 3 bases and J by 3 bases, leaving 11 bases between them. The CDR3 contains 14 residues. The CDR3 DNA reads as TGTGCCTGGAGGCTCTCCTCCGACACCGGGGAGCTGTTTTTT. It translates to CAWRLSSDTGELFF.

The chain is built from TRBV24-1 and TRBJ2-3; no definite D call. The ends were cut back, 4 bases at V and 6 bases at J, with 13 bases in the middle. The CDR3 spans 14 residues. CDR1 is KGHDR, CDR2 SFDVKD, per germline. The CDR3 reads CATSDPSRMDTQYF. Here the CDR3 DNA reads TGTGCCACCAGTGACCCCTCTCGGATGGATACGCAGTATTTT.

CDR3 protein: CASSTLGQTVYGYTF. The CDR3 region has the DNA TGTGCCAGCAGCACCCTAGGACAGACCGTCTATGGCTACACCTTC. The chain is built from TRBV21-1 and TRBJ1-2; the table's D call TRBD1 went unverified against the DNA. TRBV21-1 is termed a pseudogene. The CDR3 consists of 15 residues.

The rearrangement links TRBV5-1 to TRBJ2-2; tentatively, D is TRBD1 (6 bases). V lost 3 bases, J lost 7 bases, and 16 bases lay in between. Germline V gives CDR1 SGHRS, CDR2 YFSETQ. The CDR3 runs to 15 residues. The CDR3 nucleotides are TGCGCCAGCAGCTCCGGGACACCCCTCATCGGGGAGCTGTTTTTT. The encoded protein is CASSSGTPLIGELFF. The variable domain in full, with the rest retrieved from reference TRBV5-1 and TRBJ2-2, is KAGVTQTPRYLIKTRGQQVTLSCSPISGHRSVSWYQQTPGQGLQFLFEYFSETQRNKGNFPGRFSGRQFSNSRSEMNVSTLELGDSALYLCASSSGTPLIGELFFGEGSRLTVL.

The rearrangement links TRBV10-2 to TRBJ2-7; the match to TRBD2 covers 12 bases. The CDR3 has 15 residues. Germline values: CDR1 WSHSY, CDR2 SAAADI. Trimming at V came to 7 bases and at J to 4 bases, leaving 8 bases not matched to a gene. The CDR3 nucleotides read TGCGCCAGCACTGGACTAGCGGGAATGTATTACGAGCAGTACTTC. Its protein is CASTGLAGMYYEQYF.

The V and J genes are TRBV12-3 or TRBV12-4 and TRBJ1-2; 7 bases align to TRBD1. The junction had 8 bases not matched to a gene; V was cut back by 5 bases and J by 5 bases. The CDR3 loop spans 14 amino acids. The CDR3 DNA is TGTGCCAGCAGTCGGGACAGTCTCTCGTATGGCTACACCTTC. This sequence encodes CASSRDSLSYGYTF.

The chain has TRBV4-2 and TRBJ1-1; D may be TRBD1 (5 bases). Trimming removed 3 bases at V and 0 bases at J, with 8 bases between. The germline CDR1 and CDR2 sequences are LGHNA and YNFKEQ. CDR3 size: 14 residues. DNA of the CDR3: TGTGCCAGCAGCCACATCAGGGTGAACACTGAAGCTTTCTTT. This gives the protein CASSHIRVNTEAFF.

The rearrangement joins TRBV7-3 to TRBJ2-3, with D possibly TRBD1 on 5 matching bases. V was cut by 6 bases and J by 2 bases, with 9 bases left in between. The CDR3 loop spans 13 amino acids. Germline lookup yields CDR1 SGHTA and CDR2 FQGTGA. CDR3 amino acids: CASRGAVTDTQYF. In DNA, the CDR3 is TGTGCCAGCAGAGGGGCCGTCACAGATACGCAGTATTTT.

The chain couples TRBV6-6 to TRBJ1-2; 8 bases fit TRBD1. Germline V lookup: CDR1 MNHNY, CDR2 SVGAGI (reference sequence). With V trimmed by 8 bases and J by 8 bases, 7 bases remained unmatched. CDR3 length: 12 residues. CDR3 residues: CASATGAEGYTF. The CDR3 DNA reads TGTGCCAGCGCGACAGGGGCGGAAGGCTACACCTTC.

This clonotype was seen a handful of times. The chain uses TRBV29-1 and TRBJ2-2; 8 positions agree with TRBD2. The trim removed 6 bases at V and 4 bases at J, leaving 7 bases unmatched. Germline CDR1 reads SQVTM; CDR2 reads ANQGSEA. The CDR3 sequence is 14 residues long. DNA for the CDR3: TGCAGCGTATCCTCCGGGACTAGCACCGGGGAGCTGTTTTTT. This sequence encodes CSVSSGTSTGELFF.

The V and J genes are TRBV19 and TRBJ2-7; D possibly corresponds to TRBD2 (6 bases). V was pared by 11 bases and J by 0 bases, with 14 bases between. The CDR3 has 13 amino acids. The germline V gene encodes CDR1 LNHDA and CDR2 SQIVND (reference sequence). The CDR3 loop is CASGTASSYEQYF. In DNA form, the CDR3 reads TGTGCCTCCGGGACTGCGAGCTCCTACGAGCAGTACTTC.

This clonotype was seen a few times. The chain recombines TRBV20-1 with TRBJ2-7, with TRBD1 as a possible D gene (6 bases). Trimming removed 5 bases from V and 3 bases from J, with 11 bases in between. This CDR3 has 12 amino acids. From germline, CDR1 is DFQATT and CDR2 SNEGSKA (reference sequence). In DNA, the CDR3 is TGCAGTGCTTTGGGACAATACTACGAGCAGTACTTC. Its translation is CSALGQYYEQYF.